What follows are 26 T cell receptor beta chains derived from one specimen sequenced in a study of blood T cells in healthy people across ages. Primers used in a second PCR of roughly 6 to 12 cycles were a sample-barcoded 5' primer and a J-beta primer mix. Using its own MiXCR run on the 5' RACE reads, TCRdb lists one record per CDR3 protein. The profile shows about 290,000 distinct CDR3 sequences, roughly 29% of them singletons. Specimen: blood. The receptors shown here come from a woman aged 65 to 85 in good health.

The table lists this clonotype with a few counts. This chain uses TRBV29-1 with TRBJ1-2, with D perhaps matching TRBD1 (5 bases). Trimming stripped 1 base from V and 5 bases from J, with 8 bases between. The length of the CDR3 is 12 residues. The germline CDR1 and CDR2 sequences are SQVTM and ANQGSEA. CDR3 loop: CSVEAGGYGYTF. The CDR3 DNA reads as TGCAGCGTTGAAGCCGGGGGGTATGGCTACACCTTC.

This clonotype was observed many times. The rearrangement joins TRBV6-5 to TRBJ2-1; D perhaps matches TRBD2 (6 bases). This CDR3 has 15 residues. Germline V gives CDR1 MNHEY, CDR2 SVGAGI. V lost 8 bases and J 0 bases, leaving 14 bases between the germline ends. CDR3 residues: CASGRRESSYNEQFF. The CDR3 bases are TGTGCCAGCGGCCGTCGGGAGAGCTCCTACAATGAGCAGTTCTTC.

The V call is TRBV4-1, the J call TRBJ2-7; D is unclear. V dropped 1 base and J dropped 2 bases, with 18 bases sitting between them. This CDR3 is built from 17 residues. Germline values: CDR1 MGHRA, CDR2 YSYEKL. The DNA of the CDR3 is TGCGCCAGCAGCCAAGGGATTAGTAACCAAGTAGCCTACGAGCAGTACTTC. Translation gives CASSQGISNQVAYEQYF.

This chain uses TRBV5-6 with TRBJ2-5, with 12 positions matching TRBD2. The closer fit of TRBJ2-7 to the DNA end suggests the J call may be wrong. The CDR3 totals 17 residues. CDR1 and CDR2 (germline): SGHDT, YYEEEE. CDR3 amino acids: CASSFLAGGPTSYEQYF. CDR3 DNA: TGTGCCAGCAGCTTCCTAGCGGGAGGGCCCACCTCCTACGAGCAGTACTTC.

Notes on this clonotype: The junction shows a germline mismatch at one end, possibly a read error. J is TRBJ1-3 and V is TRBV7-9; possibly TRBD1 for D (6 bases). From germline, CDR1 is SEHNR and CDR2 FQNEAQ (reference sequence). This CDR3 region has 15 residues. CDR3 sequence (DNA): TGTGCCAGAAGCTTAGTCCGGACAGATGGAAACACCATATATTTT. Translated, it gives CARSLVRTDGNTIYF.

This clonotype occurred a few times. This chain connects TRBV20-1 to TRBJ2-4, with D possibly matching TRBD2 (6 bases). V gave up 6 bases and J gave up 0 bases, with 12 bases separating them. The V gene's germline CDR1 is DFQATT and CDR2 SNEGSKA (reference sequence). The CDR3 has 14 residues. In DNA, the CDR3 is TGCAGTGCCCGGGGACTTATAGCCAAAAACATTCAGTACTTC. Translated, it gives CSARGLIAKNIQYF.

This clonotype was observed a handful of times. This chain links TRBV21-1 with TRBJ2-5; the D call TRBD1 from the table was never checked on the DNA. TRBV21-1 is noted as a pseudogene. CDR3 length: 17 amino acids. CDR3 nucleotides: TGTGCCGGCAGCAGCCAAGAACGGGACAGGGAGATAGAGACCCAGTACTTC. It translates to CAGSSQERDREIETQYF.

This chain's CDR3 is CSAKAEVSPTQYF. CDR3 nucleotides: TGCAGTGCTAAAGCGGAAGTATCCCCGACCCAGTACTTC. V gene TRBV20-1 combines with J gene TRBJ2-5, with D tentatively TRBD2 (5 bases). The V and J ends lost 4 bases and 7 bases respectively, with 16 bases between them. This CDR3 region has 13 residues. The germline gives CDR1 DFQATT, CDR2 SNEGSKA (reference sequence).

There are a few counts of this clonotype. CDR3 DNA sequence: TGCAGTGCTAGAGGCGAGGGGGCTTCGGGCGAGCAGTACTTC. Residues: CSARGEGASGEQYF. This chain links TRBV20-1 with TRBJ2-7, with 7 bases matching TRBD1. There are 14 residues in the CDR3. The J segment lost 6 bases and the V segment lost 1 base, leaving 9 bases of the junction unmatched. Per the germline V gene, CDR1 is DFQATT and CDR2 is SNEGSKA (reference sequence).

CDR3 bases: TGTGCCAGCAGTACCAGGACGGGTAGCTCCTACGAGCAGTACTTC. Amino acids: CASSTRTGSSYEQYF. The chain recombines TRBV6-5 with TRBJ2-5, with D unclear. The better agreement between TRBJ2-7 and the DNA end casts doubt on the J call. The CDR3 is 15 amino acids. Germline V gene data show CDR1 as MNHEY and CDR2 as SVGAGI.

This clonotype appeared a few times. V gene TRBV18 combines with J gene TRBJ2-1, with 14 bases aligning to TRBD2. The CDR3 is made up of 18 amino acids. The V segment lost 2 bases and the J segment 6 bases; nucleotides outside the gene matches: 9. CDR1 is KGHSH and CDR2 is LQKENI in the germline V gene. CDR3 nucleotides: TGTGCCAGCTCACCAAGGGTGACTAGCGGGAGGGCCGTCAATGAGCAGTTCTTC. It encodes CASSPRVTSGRAVNEQFF. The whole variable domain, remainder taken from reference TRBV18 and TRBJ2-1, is NAGVMQNPRHLVRRRGQEARLRCSPMKGHSHVYWYRQLPEEGLKFMVYLQKENIIDESGMPKERFSAEFPKEGPSILRIQQVVRGDSAAYFCASSPRVTSGRAVNEQFFGPGTRLTVL.

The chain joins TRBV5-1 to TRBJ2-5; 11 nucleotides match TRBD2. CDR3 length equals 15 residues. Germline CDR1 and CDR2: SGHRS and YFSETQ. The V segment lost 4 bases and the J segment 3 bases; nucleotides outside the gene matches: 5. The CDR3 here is CASSAGTSGEETQYF. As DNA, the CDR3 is TGCGCCAGCAGCGCCGGGACTAGCGGAGAAGAGACCCAGTACTTC.

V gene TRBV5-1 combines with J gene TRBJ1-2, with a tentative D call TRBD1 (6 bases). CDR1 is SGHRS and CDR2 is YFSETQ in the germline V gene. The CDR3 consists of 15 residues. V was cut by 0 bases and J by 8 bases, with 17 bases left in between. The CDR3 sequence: CASSLELGASGGYTF. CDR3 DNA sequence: TGCGCCAGCAGCTTGGAATTGGGGGCCAGCGGGGGCTACACCTTC.

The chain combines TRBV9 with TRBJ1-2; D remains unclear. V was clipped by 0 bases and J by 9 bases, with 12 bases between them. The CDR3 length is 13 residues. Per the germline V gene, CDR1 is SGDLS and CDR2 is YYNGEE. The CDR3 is CASSVVTETSYTF. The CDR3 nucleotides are TGTGCCAGCAGCGTAGTGACGGAGACAAGCTACACCTTC. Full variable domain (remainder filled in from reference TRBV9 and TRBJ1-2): DSGVTQTPKHLITATGQRVTLRCSPRSGDLSVYWYQQSLDQGLQFLIQYYNGEERAKGNILERFSAQQFPDLHSELNLSSLELGDSALYFCASSVVTETSYTFGSGTRLTVV.

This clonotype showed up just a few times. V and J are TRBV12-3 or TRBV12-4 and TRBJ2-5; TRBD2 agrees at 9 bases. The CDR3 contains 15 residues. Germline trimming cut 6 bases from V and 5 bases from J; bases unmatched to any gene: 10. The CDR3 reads CASSLGSGSYETQYF. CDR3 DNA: TGTGCCAGCAGCTTGGGTAGCGGGAGTTATGAGACCCAGTACTTC.

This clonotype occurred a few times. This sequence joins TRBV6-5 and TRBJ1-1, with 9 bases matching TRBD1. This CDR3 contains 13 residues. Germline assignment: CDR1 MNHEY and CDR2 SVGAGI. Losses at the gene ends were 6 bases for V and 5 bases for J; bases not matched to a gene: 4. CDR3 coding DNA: TGTGCCAGCAGGAGGACAGGGGAGACTGAAGCTTTCTTT. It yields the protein CASRRTGETEAFF.

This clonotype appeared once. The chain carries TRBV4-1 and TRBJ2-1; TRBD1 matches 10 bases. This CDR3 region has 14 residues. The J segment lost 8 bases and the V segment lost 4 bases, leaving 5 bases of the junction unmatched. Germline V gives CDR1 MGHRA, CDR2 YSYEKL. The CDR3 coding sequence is TGCGCCAGCAGCCCGGGACAGGGGTTCGATGAGCAGTTCTTC. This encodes CASSPGQGFDEQFF.

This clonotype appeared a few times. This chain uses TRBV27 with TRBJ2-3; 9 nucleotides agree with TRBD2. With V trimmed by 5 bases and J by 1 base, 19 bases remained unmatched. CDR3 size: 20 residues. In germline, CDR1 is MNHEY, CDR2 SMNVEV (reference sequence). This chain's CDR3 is CASSPRLAALHTEGTDTQYF. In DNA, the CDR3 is TGTGCCAGCAGTCCCCGACTAGCGGCCCTTCATACTGAGGGCACAGATACGCAGTATTTT.

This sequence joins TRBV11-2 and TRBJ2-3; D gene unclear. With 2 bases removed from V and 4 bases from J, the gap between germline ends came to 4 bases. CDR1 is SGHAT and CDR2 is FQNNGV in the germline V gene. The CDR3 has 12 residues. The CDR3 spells CASSLHADTQYF. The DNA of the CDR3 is TGTGCCAGCAGCTTACACGCAGATACGCAGTATTTT.

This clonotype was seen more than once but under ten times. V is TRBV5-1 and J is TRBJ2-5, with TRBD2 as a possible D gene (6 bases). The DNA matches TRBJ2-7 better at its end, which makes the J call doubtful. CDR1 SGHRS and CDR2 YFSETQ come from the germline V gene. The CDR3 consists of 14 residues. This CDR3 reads CASSLGGSVYEQYF. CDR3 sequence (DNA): TGCGCCAGCAGCTTAGGAGGGAGTGTCTACGAGCAGTACTTC.

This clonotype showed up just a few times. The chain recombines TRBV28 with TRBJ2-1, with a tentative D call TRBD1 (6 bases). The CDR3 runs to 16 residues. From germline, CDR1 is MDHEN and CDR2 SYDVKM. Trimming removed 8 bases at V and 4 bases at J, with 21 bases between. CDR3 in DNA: TGTGCCAGCCACCAGGACGGGACAAAAATTTACAATGAGCAGTTCTTC. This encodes CASHQDGTKIYNEQFF.

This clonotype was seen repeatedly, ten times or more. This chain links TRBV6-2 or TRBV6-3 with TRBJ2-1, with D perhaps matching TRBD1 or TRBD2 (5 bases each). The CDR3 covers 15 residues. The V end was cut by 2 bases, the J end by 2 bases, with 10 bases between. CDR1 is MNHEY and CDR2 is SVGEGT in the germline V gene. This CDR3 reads CASSYRDLTYNEQFF. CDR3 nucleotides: TGTGCCAGCAGTTACCGGGACCTCACCTACAATGAGCAGTTCTTC.

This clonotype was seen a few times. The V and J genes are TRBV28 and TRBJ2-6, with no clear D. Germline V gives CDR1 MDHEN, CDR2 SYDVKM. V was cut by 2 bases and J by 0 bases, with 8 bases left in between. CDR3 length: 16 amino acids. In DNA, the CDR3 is TGTGCCAGCAGTTTACTACAGAGCTCTGGGGCCAACGTCCTGACTTTC. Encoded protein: CASSLLQSSGANVLTF.

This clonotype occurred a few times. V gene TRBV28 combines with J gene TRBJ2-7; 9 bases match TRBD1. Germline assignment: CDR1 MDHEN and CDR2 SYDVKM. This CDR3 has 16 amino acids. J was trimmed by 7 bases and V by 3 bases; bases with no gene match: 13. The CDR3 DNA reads TGTGCCAGCAGTTTGGGGGACAGGGAGATTTACGGGGAGCAGTACTTC. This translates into CASSLGDREIYGEQYF.

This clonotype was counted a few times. Written as DNA, the CDR3 is TGTGCCAGCAGTTTATCACCCGTCAACACTGAAGCTTTCTTT. This encodes CASSLSPVNTEAFF. The chain has TRBV12-3 or TRBV12-4 and TRBJ1-1; D unresolved. The CDR3 has 14 amino acids. Deletions cut 2 bases from V and 2 bases from J, with 9 bases between.

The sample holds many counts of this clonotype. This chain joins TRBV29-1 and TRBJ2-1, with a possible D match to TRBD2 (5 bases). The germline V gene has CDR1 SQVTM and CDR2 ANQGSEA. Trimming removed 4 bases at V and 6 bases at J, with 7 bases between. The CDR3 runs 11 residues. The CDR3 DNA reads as TGCAGCGTTGGGGAGATCAATGAGCAGTTCTTC. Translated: CSVGEINEQFF.